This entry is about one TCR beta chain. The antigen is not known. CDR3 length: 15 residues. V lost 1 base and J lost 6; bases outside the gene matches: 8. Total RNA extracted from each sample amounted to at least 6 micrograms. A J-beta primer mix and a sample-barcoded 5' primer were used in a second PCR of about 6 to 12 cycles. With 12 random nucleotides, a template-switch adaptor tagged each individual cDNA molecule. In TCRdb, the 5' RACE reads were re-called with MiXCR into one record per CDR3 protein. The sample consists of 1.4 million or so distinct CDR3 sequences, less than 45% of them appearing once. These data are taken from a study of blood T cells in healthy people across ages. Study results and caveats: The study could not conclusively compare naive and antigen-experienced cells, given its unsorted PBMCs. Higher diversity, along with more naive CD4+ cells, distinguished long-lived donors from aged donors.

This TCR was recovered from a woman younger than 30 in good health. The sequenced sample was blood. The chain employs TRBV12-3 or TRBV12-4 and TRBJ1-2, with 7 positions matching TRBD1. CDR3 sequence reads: CASSLEGQISDGYTF. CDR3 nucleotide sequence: TGTGCCAGCAGTTTAGAGGGACAGATATCGGATGGCTACACCTTC.